Below are 32 T cell receptor beta chains sequenced from a single sample in a study of beta chain features in type 1 diabetes. General study findings and limits: Type 1 diabetes patients had moderately but significantly shorter TCRB CDR3s in all four CD4+ subsets.

Reverse transcription of all isolated RNA meant that expressed TCRB transcripts were sequenced. Using immunoSEQ multiplex PCR, the repertoire was profiled, and TCRdb retains in-frame clones only, with some absent. The sample holds 250,000 to 350,000 clones; around 15% are singletons and the top ten take 0.017%. These receptors have no known antigen. Source material: naive CD4+ T cells from blood. The receptors shown here come from a man aged 25 to 40 with type 1 diabetes.

In regard to this clone: Other DNA sequences from this sample encode an identical CDR3 as well. This rearrangement joins TRBV4-1 to TRBJ2-5; 7 nucleotides agree with TRBD1. CDR1 and CDR2 (germline): MGHRA, YSYEKL. V lost 2 bases, J lost 5 bases, and 5 bases stayed unmatched. The CDR3 consists of 14 residues. Here the CDR3 DNA reads TGCGCCAGCAGCCAACCAGACAGGGTGGAGACCCAGTACTTC. Protein: CASSQPDRVETQYF.

In the case of this clone: Without the conserved terminal phenylalanine or tryptophan, this CDR3 likely stems from a read error. The limits of the CDR3 on the DNA are not certain, so only TCRdb's listed CDR3 is given. V is TRBV28 and J is TRBJ2-7; TRBD1, the table's D call, was not compared with the DNA. The CDR3 has 12 residues if both end residues are counted. Germline V lookup: CDR1 MDHEN, CDR2 SYDVKM. The CDR3: CASSQGQRNPFI.

This clone was counted only a few times. The chain carries TRBV27 and TRBJ2-6, with D maybe TRBD1 (6 bases). The CDR3 consists of 18 residues. Trimming removed 6 bases at V and 0 bases at J, with 18 bases between. Germline CDR1 is MNHEY and CDR2 is SMNVEV (reference sequence). CDR3 in amino acids: CASSRLAGDFSGANVLTF. The DNA for the CDR3 is TGTGCCAGCAGCCGCCTGGCAGGGGATTTCTCTGGGGCCAACGTCCTGACTTTC.

This clone was picked up many times. The rearrangement links TRBV19 to TRBJ2-1; D is unclear. The CDR3 spans 14 residues. Germline CDR1 and CDR2: LNHDA and SQIVND (reference sequence). V lost 6 bases and J lost 0, with 9 bases in between. CDR3 in amino acids: CASRSVSSYNEQFF. In DNA form, the CDR3 reads TGTGCCAGTAGAAGTGTGAGCTCCTACAATGAGCAGTTCTTC.

V and J are TRBV6-6 and TRBJ2-3; the D is unclear. V shed 7 bases and J shed 1 base, with 15 bases lying between them. This CDR3 contains 15 residues. Germline V gene sequence: CDR1 MNHNY, CDR2 SVGAGI (reference sequence). As DNA, the CDR3 is TGTGCCAGCATCTTGTCCGCGCTCGGCACAGATACGCAGTATTTT. This encodes CASILSALGTDTQYF.

This clone was seen a handful of times. The chain couples TRBV7-2 to TRBJ2-1, with TRBD2 as a possible D gene (5 bases). Germline loops: CDR1 SGHTA, CDR2 FQGNSA. With 4 bases removed from V and 0 bases from J, the gap between germline ends came to 13 bases. The CDR3 extends over 16 amino acids. CDR3 protein: CASSSKRGSSYNEQFF. As DNA, the CDR3 is TGTGCCAGCAGCTCGAAGAGAGGGTCCTCCTACAATGAGCAGTTCTTC. Filled out from reference TRBV7-2 and TRBJ2-1, the complete variable domain reads GAGVSQSPSNKVTEKGKDVELRCDPISGHTALYWYRQSLGQGLEFLIYFQGNSAPDKSGLPSDRFSAERTGGSVSTLTIQRTQQEDSAVYLCASSSKRGSSYNEQFFGPGTRLTVL.

This chain connects TRBV7-3 to TRBJ2-3; no clear D gene. Trimming shortened V by 1 base and J by 6 bases, and 11 bases separated the two germline ends. This CDR3 contains 14 residues. Germline V gene data show CDR1 as SGHTA and CDR2 as FQGTGA. This chain's CDR3 is CASSLNSPTDTQYF. The CDR3 DNA reads as TGTGCCAGCAGCTTAAATAGTCCCACGGATACGCAGTATTTT.

In its sample, this clone was seen a few times. V usage is TRBV9 and J usage is TRBJ2-2; tentatively, D is TRBD2 (7 bases). CDR1 SGDLS and CDR2 YYNGEE come from the germline V gene. The CDR3 is made up of 16 amino acids. With 4 bases removed from V and 2 bases from J, the gap between germline ends came to 15 bases. CDR3 region: CASSLRGQSNTGELFF. The CDR3 DNA reads TGTGCCAGCAGCCTGCGGGGGCAGAGTAACACCGGGGAGCTGTTTTTT.

The chain employs TRBV4-2 and TRBJ1-2, with TRBD1 identical over 7 bases. CDR3 length equals 16 residues. The junction had 11 bases not matched to a gene; V was cut back by 0 bases and J by 7 bases. Per the germline V gene, CDR1 is LGHNA and CDR2 is YNFKEQ. CDR3 bases: TGTGCCAGCAGCCAAGATCCGGAGGGGGCTCTCTCTGGCTACACCTTC. Translation: CASSQDPEGALSGYTF.

Of note for this clone: Other DNA sequences from this sample encode an identical CDR3 as well. This chain connects TRBV5-1 to TRBJ2-1, with 7 bases aligning to TRBD2. Germline values: CDR1 SGHRS, CDR2 YFSETQ. Trimming took 0 bases from V and 4 from J; bases not matched to a gene: 4. This CDR3 contains 15 residues. The CDR3 here is CASSLGLAGYNEQFF. CDR3 bases: TGCGCCAGCAGCTTGGGACTAGCTGGGTACAATGAGCAGTTCTTC.

This clone was observed a few times. V gene TRBV19 combines with J gene TRBJ1-2, with D possibly TRBD1 on 6 matching bases. The length of the CDR3 is 16 residues. The V and J ends lost 6 bases and 0 bases respectively, with 17 bases between them. The germline V gene encodes CDR1 LNHDA and CDR2 SQIVND (reference sequence). CDR3 region: CASSPTGTLTNYGYTF. Here the CDR3 DNA reads TGTGCCAGTAGCCCGACCGGGACACTCACTAACTATGGCTACACCTTC.

CDR3 residues: CASSPPSPYNEQFF. CDR3 bases: TGTGCCAGCAGCCCACCCAGTCCTTACAATGAGCAGTTCTTC. This chain joins TRBV28 and TRBJ2-1; D uncertain. V was cut by 6 bases and J by 4 bases, with 13 bases left in between. Germline CDR1 is MDHEN and CDR2 is SYDVKM. This CDR3 contains 14 residues.

This clone was counted a few times. The V call is TRBV7-3, the J call TRBJ2-1; 10 bases fit TRBD2. Germline trimming cut 3 bases from V and 4 bases from J; bases unmatched to any gene: 3. Germline loops: CDR1 SGHTA, CDR2 FQGTGA. The CDR3 covers 15 residues. For the CDR3, the DNA is TGTGCCAGCAGCTTGGGACTAGCGCAATACAATGAGCAGTTCTTC. Amino acid sequence: CASSLGLAQYNEQFF.

This clone has a handful of counts. J is TRBJ1-5 and V is TRBV2; 7 bases line up with TRBD1. The CDR3 totals 15 residues. Trimming at V came to 3 bases and at J to 2 bases, leaving 4 bases not matched to a gene. Germline CDR1 reads SNHLY; CDR2 reads FYNNEI. This CDR3 reads CASSDRQGGNQPQHF. Written as DNA, the CDR3 is TGTGCCAGCAGTGACCGGCAGGGGGGCAATCAGCCCCAGCATTTT.

The rearrangement joins TRBV7-3 to TRBJ2-1; 8 positions agree with TRBD2. CDR3 length: 15 amino acids. J gave up 3 bases and V 6 bases, and 7 bases lay outside the gene matches. Germline lookup yields CDR1 SGHTA and CDR2 FQGTGA. The CDR3 protein is CASSSASGSYNEQFF. CDR3 bases: TGTGCCAGCAGTTCAGCGAGCGGGAGCTACAATGAGCAGTTCTTC.

The table lists this clone with a few counts. The chain combines TRBV5-1 with TRBJ1-5; a possible D gene is TRBD1 (6 bases). Germline V CDR1 and CDR2: SGHRS, YFSETQ. The CDR3 is 16 residues long. With 4 bases removed from V and 7 bases from J, the gap between germline ends came to 21 bases. The CDR3 reads CASSPDGGGAYQPQHF. In DNA form, the CDR3 reads TGCGCCAGCAGCCCCGACGGGGGGGGCGCATACCAGCCCCAGCATTTT.

This clone was detected only a few times. J is TRBJ1-1 and V is TRBV30; no reliable D call. CDR3 length: 13 residues. V lost 3 bases and J 0 bases, leaving 8 bases between the germline ends. Germline CDR1 is GTSNPN and CDR2 is SVGIG (reference sequence). CDR3 sequence (DNA): TGTGCCTGGAGCCGCGGCTTGAACACTGAAGCTTTCTTT. This encodes CAWSRGLNTEAFF.

The chain is built from TRBV7-8 and TRBJ1-1, with 7 bases matching TRBD1. V was clipped by 5 bases and J by 3 bases; unmatched bases: 3. The CDR3 covers 13 residues. The germline CDR1 and CDR2 sequences are SGHVS and FQNEAQ. The DNA of the CDR3 is TGTGCCAGCAGCGTTGACAGGGACACTGAAGCTTTCTTT. Translation gives CASSVDRDTEAFF.

This clone was counted only a few times. The chain carries TRBV30 and TRBJ1-4; D is unresolved. The ends were cut back, 3 bases at V and 4 bases at J, with 9 bases in the middle. This CDR3 has 13 amino acids. Germline assignment: CDR1 GTSNPN and CDR2 SVGIG (reference sequence). The CDR3, as DNA: TGTGCCTGGAGCGCAGGCGTTAATGAAAAACTGTTTTTT. The encoded protein is CAWSAGVNEKLFF. Full variable domain (outside the CDR3, taken from reference TRBV30 and TRBJ1-4): SQTIHQWPATLVQPVGSPLSLECTVEGTSNPNLYWYRQAAGRGLQLLFYSVGIGQISSEVPQNLSASRPQDRQFILSSKKLLLSDSGFYLCAWSAGVNEKLFFGSGTQLSVL.

CDR3 residues: CASSILAASSYNEQFF. The DNA for the CDR3 is TGCGCCAGCAGCATCCTAGCGGCTAGCTCCTACAATGAGCAGTTCTTC. The rearrangement uses TRBV5-1 and TRBJ2-1; 7 nucleotides align to TRBD2. CDR1 SGHRS and CDR2 YFSETQ come from the germline V gene. With 4 bases clipped from V and 0 bases from J, the junction kept 7 bases outside the gene matches. The CDR3 is 16 residues long.

Here the CDR3 DNA reads TGCGCCAGCAGCCCGAGCGGCCTAGAGCCCCACGAGCAGTACTTC. This codes for CASSPSGLEPHEQYF. The chain joins TRBV5-1 to TRBJ2-7; TRBD2 is a possible D gene (5 bases). V dropped 4 bases and J dropped 5 bases, with 19 bases sitting between them. The germline V gene encodes CDR1 SGHRS and CDR2 YFSETQ. The CDR3 runs to 15 residues.

The V and J genes are TRBV7-8 and TRBJ1-2; the D gene is possibly TRBD1 (6 bases). V was pared by 4 bases and J by 5 bases, with 14 bases between. Germline V gene sequence: CDR1 SGHVS, CDR2 FQNEAQ. The CDR3 is 14 amino acids. The CDR3 nucleotides read TGTGCCAGCAGCTCGAGGACAGCTTTGTATGGCTACACCTTC. Protein: CASSSRTALYGYTF.

This clone was seen more than once but under ten times. The chain links TRBV18 to TRBJ2-7; 7 bases map to TRBD1. CDR1 is KGHSH and CDR2 is LQKENI in the germline V gene. The CDR3 runs to 13 residues. With V trimmed by 8 bases and J by 4 bases, 8 bases remained unmatched. The CDR3 protein is CASHRGDTYEQYF. Written as DNA, the CDR3 is TGTGCCAGCCACAGGGGCGATACTTACGAGCAGTACTTC.

This clone was observed a few times. The chain carries TRBV29-1 and TRBJ2-1, with 10 bases aligning to TRBD2. J lost 3 bases, V lost 5 bases, and 4 bases had no gene match. The CDR3 is 14 amino acids. Germline CDR1 is SQVTM and CDR2 is ANQGSEA. The CDR3 sequence is CSVSTSGNYNEQFF. For the CDR3, the DNA is TGCAGCGTTTCTACTAGCGGGAACTACAATGAGCAGTTCTTC.

This clone has only a few counts. The chain employs TRBV5-4 and TRBJ2-7; TRBD1 agrees at 7 bases. Germline CDR1 reads SGHNT; CDR2 reads YYREEE (reference sequence). The CDR3 has 15 residues. V shed 9 bases and J 3 bases; nucleotides not matched to a gene: 15. The DNA of the CDR3 is TGTGCCACCCACCCGGGACAGAACTACATCTACGAGCAGTACTTC. Translation gives CATHPGQNYIYEQYF.

There are a few counts of this clone. V gene TRBV6-1 combines with J gene TRBJ1-2; D gene unclear. The CDR3 loop spans 14 amino acids. The germline CDR1 and CDR2 sequences are MNHNS and SASEGT. Trimming shortened V by 7 bases and J by 8 bases, and 20 bases separated the two germline ends. The CDR3 reads CASNPREGGGGYTF. CDR3 nucleotide sequence: TGTGCCAGCAACCCAAGAGAGGGTGGTGGAGGCTACACCTTC.

The genes are TRBV29-1 and TRBJ2-2; TRBD2 matches 8 bases. The V segment lost 5 bases and the J segment 2 bases; nucleotides outside the gene matches: 4. There are 14 residues in the CDR3. Germline lookup yields CDR1 SQVTM and CDR2 ANQGSEA. The CDR3: CSVRTSRNTGELFF. The CDR3 DNA reads TGCAGCGTTCGGACTAGCCGAAACACCGGGGAGCTGTTTTTT.

This chain links TRBV5-1 with TRBJ1-2; TRBD1 matches 11 bases. V gave up 4 bases and J gave up 8 bases; unmatched junction bases: 16. Per germline, CDR1 SGHRS and CDR2 YFSETQ. The CDR3 contains 17 residues. In DNA, the CDR3 is TGCGCCAGCAGCCTCGGGACAGGGGGTACCTGGGGTTACGGCTACACCTTC. As protein: CASSLGTGGTWGYGYTF.

This clone occurred a few times. The V gene is TRBV6-6, the J gene TRBJ2-7, with no clear D. Between the trimmed V and J ends, which lost 2 bases and 7 bases, there was a span of 6 bases. This CDR3 is 11 amino acids long. The germline V gene encodes CDR1 MNHNY and CDR2 SVGAGI (reference sequence). The CDR3 region is CASSYDKEQYF. CDR3 sequence (DNA): TGTGCCAGCAGTTACGACAAGGAGCAGTACTTC.

This clone appeared a few times. The genes are TRBV7-2 and TRBJ2-7, with a tentative D call TRBD1 (5 bases). This CDR3 region has 16 residues. The germline CDR1 and CDR2 sequences are SGHTA and FQGNSA. V was clipped by 1 base and J by 0 bases, with 13 bases between them. In nucleotides, the CDR3 is TGTGCCAGCAGCTTAGTACCAGGGCAGAGCTCCTACGAGCAGTACTTC. It yields the protein CASSLVPGQSSYEQYF.

The chain joins TRBV28 to TRBJ2-7, with D uncertain. Germline V gene data show CDR1 as MDHEN and CDR2 as SYDVKM. V was cut by 3 bases and J by 3 bases, with 9 bases left in between. The CDR3 spans 13 residues. Here the CDR3 reads CASSFGPFYEQYF. The CDR3 DNA is TGTGCCAGCAGTTTTGGCCCTTTCTACGAGCAGTACTTC.

This clone was picked up a small number of times. The chain employs TRBV6-5 and TRBJ2-7, with no clear D. The CDR3 has 14 residues. Germline V lookup: CDR1 MNHEY, CDR2 SVGAGI. The germline V and J ends were trimmed by 2 bases and 3 bases, with 11 bases remaining between them. The CDR3 nucleotides read TGTGCCAGCAGTTACAGGAACAGTCACTACGAGCAGTACTTC. Protein sequence: CASSYRNSHYEQYF.